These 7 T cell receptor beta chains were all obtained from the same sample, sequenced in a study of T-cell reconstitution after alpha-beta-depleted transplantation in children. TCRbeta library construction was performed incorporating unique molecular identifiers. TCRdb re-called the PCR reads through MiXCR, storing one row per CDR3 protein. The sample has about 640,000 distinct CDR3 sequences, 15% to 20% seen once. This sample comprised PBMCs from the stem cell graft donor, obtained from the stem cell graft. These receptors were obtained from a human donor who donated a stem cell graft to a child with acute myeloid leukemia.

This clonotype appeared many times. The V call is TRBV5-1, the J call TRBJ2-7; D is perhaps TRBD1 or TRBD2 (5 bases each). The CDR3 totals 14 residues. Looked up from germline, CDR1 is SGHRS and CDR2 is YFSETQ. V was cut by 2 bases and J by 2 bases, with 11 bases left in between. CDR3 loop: CASSLPGRPYEQYF. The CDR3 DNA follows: TGCGCCAGCAGCTTACCGGGACGGCCCTACGAGCAGTACTTC.

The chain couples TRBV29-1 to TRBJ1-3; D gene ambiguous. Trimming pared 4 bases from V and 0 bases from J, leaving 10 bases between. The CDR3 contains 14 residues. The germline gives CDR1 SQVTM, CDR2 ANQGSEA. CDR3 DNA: TGCAGCGTTGGGGAGGGAGACTCTGGAAACACCATATATTTT. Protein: CSVGEGDSGNTIYF. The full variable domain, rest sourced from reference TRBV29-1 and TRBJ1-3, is SAVISQKPSRDICQRGTSLTIQCQVDSQVTMMFWYRQQPGQSLTLIATANQGSEATYESGFVIDKFPISRPNLTFSTLTVSNMSPEDSSIYLCSVGEGDSGNTIYFGEGSWLTVV.

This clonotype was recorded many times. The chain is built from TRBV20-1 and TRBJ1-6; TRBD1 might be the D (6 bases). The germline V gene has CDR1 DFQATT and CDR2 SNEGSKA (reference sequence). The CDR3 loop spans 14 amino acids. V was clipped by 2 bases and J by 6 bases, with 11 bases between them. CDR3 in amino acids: CSARTRGRNSPLHF. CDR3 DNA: TGCAGTGCTAGAACCAGGGGCCGTAATTCACCCCTCCACTTT.

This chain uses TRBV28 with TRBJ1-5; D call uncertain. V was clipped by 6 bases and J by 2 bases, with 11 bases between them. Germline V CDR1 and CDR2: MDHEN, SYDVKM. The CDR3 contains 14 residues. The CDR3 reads CASRLTFRNQPQHF. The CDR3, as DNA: TGTGCCAGCAGGCTGACCTTTCGCAATCAGCCCCAGCATTTT.

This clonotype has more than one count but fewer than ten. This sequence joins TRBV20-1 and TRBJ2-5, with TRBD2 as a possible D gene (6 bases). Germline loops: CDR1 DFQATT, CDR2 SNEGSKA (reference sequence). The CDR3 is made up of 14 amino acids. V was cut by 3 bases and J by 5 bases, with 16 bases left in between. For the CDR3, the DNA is TGCAGTGCTAGGAGCGGGTGGTTTGGGGAGACCCAGTACTTC. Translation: CSARSGWFGETQYF.

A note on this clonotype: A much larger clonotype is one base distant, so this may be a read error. The CDR3 sequence: CSARMRQTNTGELFF. CDR3 in DNA: TGCAGTGCTCGGATGCGGCAGACGAACACCGGGGAGCTGTTTTTT. The V and J genes are TRBV20-1 and TRBJ2-2; no firm D call. From germline, CDR1 is DFQATT and CDR2 SNEGSKA (reference sequence). The CDR3 sequence is 15 residues long. V was cut by 5 bases and J by 0 bases, with 13 bases left in between.

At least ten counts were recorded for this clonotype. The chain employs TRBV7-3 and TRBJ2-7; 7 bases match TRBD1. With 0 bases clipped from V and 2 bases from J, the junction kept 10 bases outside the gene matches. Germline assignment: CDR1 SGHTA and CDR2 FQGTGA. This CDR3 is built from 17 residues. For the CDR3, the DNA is TGTGCCAGCAGCTTAACCCCCGGGACAGCGATAACCTACGAGCAGTACTTC. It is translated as CASSLTPGTAITYEQYF.